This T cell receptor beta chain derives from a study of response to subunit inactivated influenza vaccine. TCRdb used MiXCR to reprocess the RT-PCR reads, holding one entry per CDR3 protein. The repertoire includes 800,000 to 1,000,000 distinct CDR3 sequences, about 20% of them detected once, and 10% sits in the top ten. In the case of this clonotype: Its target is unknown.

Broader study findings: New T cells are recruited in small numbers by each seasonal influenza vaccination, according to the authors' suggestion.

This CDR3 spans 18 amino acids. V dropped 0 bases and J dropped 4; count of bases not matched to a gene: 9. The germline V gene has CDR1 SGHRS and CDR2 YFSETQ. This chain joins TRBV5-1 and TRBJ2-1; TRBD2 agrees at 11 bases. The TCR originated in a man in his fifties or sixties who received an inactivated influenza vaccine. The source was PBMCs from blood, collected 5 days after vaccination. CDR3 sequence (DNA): TGCGCCAGCAGCTTGGCGGGGCTAGCGGGAGGCCGATACAATGAGCAGTTCTTC. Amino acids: CASSLAGLAGGRYNEQFF.